The clone carrying this T cell receptor beta chain has only a few counts. Possible read error: a much larger clone is one base away. This sample is drawn from a study of T cells in Graves' hyperthyroidism and ophthalmopathy. Trimming shortened V by 5 bases and J by 3 bases, and 13 bases separated the two germline ends. The germline gives CDR1 SQVTM, CDR2 ANQGSEA. The CDR3 spans 13 residues. Using RNA transcripts as the source, TCR beta CDR3 regions were amplified. The primer set for the first-round RT-PCR of the TCR CDR3 was HTBI. TCRdb re-called the multiplex PCR reads through MiXCR, storing one row per CDR3 protein. The repertoire consists of roughly 420,000 distinct CDR3 sequences, with roughly 15% occurring once and the leading ten covering 5.3%.

The clonotype was recovered from a woman aged 18-29 years with Graves' hyperthyroidism. Sequencing used blood. The rearrangement uses TRBV29-1 and TRBJ1-1, with D possibly matching TRBD1 (5 bases). In nucleotides, the CDR3 is TGCAGCGTTAACCAGGGCCCGGACACTGAAGCTTTCTTT. It encodes CSVNQGPDTEAFF. Combining the CDR3 with reference TRBV29-1 and TRBJ1-1 gives the whole variable domain SAVISQKPSRDICQRGTSLTIQCQVDSQVTMMFWYRQQPGQSLTLIATANQGSEATYESGFVIDKFPISRPNLTFSTLTVSNMSPEDSSIYLCSVNQGPDTEAFFGQGTRLTVV.